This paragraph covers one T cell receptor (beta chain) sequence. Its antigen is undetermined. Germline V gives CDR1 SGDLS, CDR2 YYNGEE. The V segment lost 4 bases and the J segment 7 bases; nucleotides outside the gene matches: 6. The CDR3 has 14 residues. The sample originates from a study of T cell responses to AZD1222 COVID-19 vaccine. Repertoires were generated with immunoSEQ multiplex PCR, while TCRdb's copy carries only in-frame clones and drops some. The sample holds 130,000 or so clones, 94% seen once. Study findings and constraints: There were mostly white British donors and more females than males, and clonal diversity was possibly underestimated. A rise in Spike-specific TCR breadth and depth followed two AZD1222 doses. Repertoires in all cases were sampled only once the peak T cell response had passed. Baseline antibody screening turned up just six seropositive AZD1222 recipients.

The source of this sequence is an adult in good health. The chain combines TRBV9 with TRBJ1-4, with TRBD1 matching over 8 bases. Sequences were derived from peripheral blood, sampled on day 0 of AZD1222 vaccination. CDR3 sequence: CASSRGQGGEKLFF. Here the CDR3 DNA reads TGTGCCAGCAGCCGAGGACAGGGAGGTGAAAAACTGTTTTTT.